Described below is a single TCR beta chain sequence and its context. No antigen is known for it. Base qualities are not recorded, but no much larger clone differs from it by a single base. The sample originates from a study of shared clonotypes between healthy human individuals (dated by TCRdb to 2018 to 2021). For context, the study as a whole: The cohort included a few men and a couple of women between 18 and 49 years of age. Blood TCR repertoires of four to six healthy adults were deeply sequenced to estimate repertoire size and the extent of clonotype sharing between individuals. Leukapheresis yielded between about 0.9 and 9.5 billion PBMCs per donor. For each donor, CD4 naive and CD4 memory were each run on three plates, CD8 naive on two plates, and CD8 memory on one plate. To increase sequencing depth and limit assay-specific biases, TCR repertoire library preparation and sequencing were carried out by different laboratories using diverse techniques. On the study overall, not on this receptor specifically: Based on pairwise subsampling, the degree of clonotype sharing among donors was expected to be affected by sequencing depth. Naive subsets generally had larger estimated clonotype richness than memory subsets. Roughly 5% of naive CD4, 3.5% of naive CD8, approximately 2% of memory CD4, and about 0.4% of memory CD8 clonotypes were shared across several donors. Rarefaction of sorted-subset datasets indicated incomplete sequencing despite the large sequencing depth. Because the study included only a small number of donors, the genetic and exposure-history diversity represented was limited. Compared with non-shared clonotypes, clonotypes shared by all four sorted-subset donors had higher generation probabilities. Sampling was restricted to blood, and TCR repertoires in tissue are likely to differ from TCR repertoires in blood.

Using the deep immunoSEQ assay, multiplex PCR amplified TCR CDR3 regions from genomic DNA. Genomic DNA extracted from each cell subset was distributed evenly over all wells of several immunoSEQ 96-well plates, and each plate served as one replicate. Each replicate PCR for sorted subsets received roughly 0.2 ug genomic DNA, equal to some 32,000 T cell genomes. The purified libraries were quantified using a Qubit 3.0 fluorometer, sized with a Bioanalyzer 2100, and then quantified again using the KAPA Library Quantification kit. Each immunoSEQ 96-well plate was sequenced on its own single-read 150-cycle Illumina NextSeq 550 flow cell. In the source study's methods: Because the immunoSEQ output held only junctional sequences and lacked quality scores, the filtering could not match the filtering applied to full-length reads. Sequences were annotated with PyIR, a Python wrapper for IgBLAST v1.9, using IMGT germline references to assign V/J genes and CDR3. Reads were removed for weak V/J assignments (E-value above 1e-6), missing CDR3, stop codons, out-of-frame junctions, or ambiguous translated residues. A V3J clonotype was defined by an identical inferred V gene, J gene, and CDR3 amino acid sequence. Percentage overlap between repertoires was computed as shared unique clonotypes divided by the size of the smaller repertoire. RTK rarefaction, the Chao1 estimator, and Recon v2.1 estimates of unobserved clonotypes were used to assess repertoire richness. Generation probabilities were computed with OLGA for all TCRbeta clonotypes obtained by the gDNA method from a few donors. The table comes from immuneACCESS by way of TCRdb, which keeps in-frame sequences with V and J called. Part of the clones is missing from these tables; in studies checked, under half for an unresolved V gene and the rest for unknown reasons. V, J and clone size were drawn from that table, and D and trimming were deduced from the DNA. The sample table lists over a million clones, around three quarters of them with a count of one. The ten largest make up 0.6% to 0.7% of the sample.

The donors were healthy, HIV-negative adults with no recently reported acute infections or vaccinations. Every donor was a Caucasian adult living in Nashville, Tennessee, USA. CD4+ T cells were enriched through magnetic negative selection, after which naive cells were positively selected on CD45RA and the remaining negative fraction served as the memory subset. After blood collection by leukapheresis, PBMCs were isolated using Ficoll-Histopaque density gradient centrifugation and then cryopreserved in the vapor phase of liquid nitrogen. Analytical flow cytometry was used to check the purity and quantity of each magnetically sorted T cell population. Genomic DNA was isolated from each sorted fraction and quantified by UV absorbance on a Nanodrop 2000c. The CDR3 runs 19 residues from the cysteine to the phenylalanine. Left in the record is the CDR3 DNA by itself, 57 bases read in frame from the first base. Per the germline V gene (reference sequence), MNHEY is the CDR1 and SMNVEV is the CDR2.

The rearranged segments are TRBV27 and TRBJ2-5; the central 13 bases match TRBD2. The J call could be wrong; TRBJ2-7 is a better fit for the DNA end. The sample taken for sequencing was memory CD4+ T cells from PBMCs. The meaning of the sample's cell subset or site label: CD45RA-negative fraction. The TCR was taken from a man aged 18-30 years in good health. Some clones in this sample may be carry-over from other donors' samples. The sequenced DNA: TGTGCCAGCAGTTTATTGAGGGGTGGACTAGCGGGAGTCCCCTACGAGCAGTACTTC. It specifies CASSLLRGGLAGVPYEQYF.